Below are 4 T cell receptor beta chains sequenced from a single sample in a study of graft-versus-host responses after intestinal transplantation. For these receptors, no antigen is known. Generated by immunoSEQ multiplex PCR, the TCRdb table keeps only in-frame clones and is missing some. The sample yields over 100,000 clones, approximately 92% seen once. Sequencing was performed on unstimulated CD4+ T cells sorted from spleen or lymph node cells, taken before intestinal transplant. All receptors come from a human donor who received an intestinal transplant.

V and J are TRBV28 and TRBJ1-1; perhaps TRBD1 as D (5 bases). Trimming pared 1 base from V and 1 base from J, leaving 13 bases between. This CDR3 region has 16 residues. The germline gives CDR1 MDHEN, CDR2 SYDVKM. This CDR3 reads CASSLYFGGGNTEAFF. The DNA of the CDR3 is TGTGCCAGCAGTTTATATTTCGGCGGGGGGAACACTGAAGCTTTCTTT.

This rearrangement joins TRBV28 to TRBJ1-1; D unresolved. V gave up 2 bases and J gave up 11 bases, with 12 bases separating them. Germline V gene sequence: CDR1 MDHEN, CDR2 SYDVKM. The CDR3 has 12 amino acids. The DNA of the CDR3 is TGTGCCAGCAGTTTAGGAGGGTATAATGCTTTCTTT. Translation: CASSLGGYNAFF.

This clone is a singleton in its sample. The rearrangement joins TRBV2 to TRBJ2-1; unclear D gene. The CDR3 loop spans 13 amino acids. The ends were cut back, 6 bases at V and 0 bases at J, with 6 bases in the middle. CDR1 SNHLY and CDR2 FYNNEI come from the germline V gene. The CDR3 reads CASRGSSYNEQFF. The CDR3 nucleotides are TGTGCCAGCAGGGGTAGCTCCTACAATGAGCAGTTCTTC.

The chain combines TRBV28 with TRBJ1-2; D unclear. The V end was cut by 3 bases, the J end by 8 bases, with 10 bases between. Germline CDR1 reads MDHEN; CDR2 reads SYDVKM. This CDR3 region has 12 residues. The CDR3 coding sequence is TGTGCCAGCAGTTTCCGAAGGGAGGGCTACACCTTC. The encoded protein is CASSFRREGYTF.